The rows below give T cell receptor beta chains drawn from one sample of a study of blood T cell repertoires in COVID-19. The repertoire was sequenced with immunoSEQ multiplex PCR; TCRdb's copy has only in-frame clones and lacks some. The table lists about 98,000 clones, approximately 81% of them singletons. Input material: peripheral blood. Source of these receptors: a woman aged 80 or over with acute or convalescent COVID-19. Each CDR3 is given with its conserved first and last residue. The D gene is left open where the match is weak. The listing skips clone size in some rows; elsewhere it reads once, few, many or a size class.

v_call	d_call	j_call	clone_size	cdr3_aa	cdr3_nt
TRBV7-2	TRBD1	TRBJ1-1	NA	CASSSGTGGTEAFF	TGTGCCAGCAGCTCGGGGACAGGGGGCACTGAAGCTTTCTTT
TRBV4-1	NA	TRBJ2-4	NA	CASSQGSLRGRSRPNIQYF	TGCGCCAGCAGCCAAGGTTCTTTACGGGGTCGGTCCCGGCCAAACATTCAGTACTTC
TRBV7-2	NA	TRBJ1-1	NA	CASSLSVSNREAFF	TGTGCCAGCAGCTTGAGTGTCTCAAACCGGGAAGCTTTCTTT
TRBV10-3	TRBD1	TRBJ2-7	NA	CAIRDPGQGGNYEQYF	TGTGCCATCAGGGACCCGGGACAGGGGGGAAACTACGAGCAGTACTTC
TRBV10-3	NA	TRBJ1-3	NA	CAISESGASGNTIYF	TGTGCCATCAGTGAGTCAGGGGCCTCTGGAAACACCATATATTTT
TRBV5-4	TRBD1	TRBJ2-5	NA	CASSSRTGSTAETQYF	TGTGCCAGCAGCAGCCGGACAGGGAGCACCGCAGAGACCCAGTACTTC
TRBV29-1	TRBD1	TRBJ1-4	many	CSGKDRVDEKLFF	TGCAGCGGCAAAGACAGGGTGGATGAAAAACTGTTTTTT
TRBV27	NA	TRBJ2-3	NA	CASSLGPPPDTQYF	TGTGCCAGCAGTTTAGGCCCTCCGCCAGATACGCAGTATTTT
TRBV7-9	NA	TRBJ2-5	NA	CASSFGNQGLETQYF	TGTGCCAGCAGCTTCGGAAACCAGGGGTTAGAGACCCAGTACTTC
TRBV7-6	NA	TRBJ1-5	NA	CASSLSATGLGNQPQHF	TGTGCCAGCAGCCTATCAGCTACAGGGTTGGGCAATCAGCCCCAGCATTTT
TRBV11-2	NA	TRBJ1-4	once	CASSPSRGEKLFF	TGTGCCAGCAGCCCCTCCCGGGGGGAAAAACTGTTTTTT
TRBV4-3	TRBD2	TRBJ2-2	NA	CASSPRTSGDTNTGELFF	TGCGCCAGCAGCCCGCGGACTAGCGGTGACACGAACACCGGGGAGCTGTTTTTT
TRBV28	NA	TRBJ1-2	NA	CAAGQRIYGYTF	TGTGCCGCCGGACAGCGGATCTATGGCTACACCTTC
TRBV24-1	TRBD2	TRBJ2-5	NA	CATSDPGGGKTQYF	TGTGCCACCAGTGACCCCGGGGGGGGAAAGACCCAGTACTTC
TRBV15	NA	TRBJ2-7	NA	CATSSRGSYEQYF	TGTGCCACCAGCAGCAGGGGATCCTACGAGCAGTACTTC
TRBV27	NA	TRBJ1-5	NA	CASSLSTDYNQPQHF	TGTGCCAGCAGTTTATCGACAGATTATAATCAGCCCCAGCATTTT
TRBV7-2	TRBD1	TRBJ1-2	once	CASSRDRGYYGYTF	TGTGCCAGCAGCCGCGACAGGGGTTACTATGGCTACACCTTC
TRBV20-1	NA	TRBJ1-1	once	CSASSTKNTEAFF	TGCAGTGCTAGTTCAACTAAGAACACTGAAGCTTTCTTT
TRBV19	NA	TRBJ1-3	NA	CASTSGLTGNTIYF	TGTGCCAGTACCTCAGGGTTGACTGGAAACACCATATATTTT
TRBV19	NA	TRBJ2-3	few	CASSPLVTSLTDTQYF	TGTGCCAGTAGTCCACTAGTGACTTCGCTCACAGATACGCAGTATTTT
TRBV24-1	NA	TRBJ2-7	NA	CATRPSGGNEQYF	TGTGCCACCAGGCCGTCGGGTGGAAACGAGCAGTACTTC
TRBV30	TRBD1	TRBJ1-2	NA	CAWSLNTETGFTF	TGTGCCTGGAGTCTCAACACGGAGACAGGGTTCACCTTC
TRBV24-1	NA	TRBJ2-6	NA	CATSDFGVSGANVLTF	TGTGCCACCAGTGATTTCGGGGTCTCTGGGGCCAACGTCCTGACTTTC
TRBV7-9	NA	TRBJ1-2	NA	CASSNGDYGYTF	TGTGCCAGCTCCAACGGGGACTATGGCTACACCTTC
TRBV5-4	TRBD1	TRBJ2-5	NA	CASSLAGTAETQYF	TGTGCCAGCAGCTTGGCGGGGACAGCAGAGACCCAGTACTTC
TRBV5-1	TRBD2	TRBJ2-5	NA	CASSLQRGQETQYF	TGCGCCAGCAGCTTACAGCGGGGTCAAGAGACCCAGTACTTC
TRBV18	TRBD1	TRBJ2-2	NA	CASSPRGTGETGELFF	TGTGCCAGCTCACCACGCGGGACAGGGGAGACCGGGGAGCTGTTTTTT
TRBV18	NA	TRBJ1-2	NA	CASSPFNRPGNFNYGYTF	TGTGCCAGCTCACCGTTCAACAGGCCTGGGAACTTTAACTATGGCTACACCTTC
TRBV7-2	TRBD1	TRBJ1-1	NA	CASSLVGTGGVCFF	TGTGCCAGCAGCTTAGTAGGGACAGGGGGGGTGTGTTTCTTT
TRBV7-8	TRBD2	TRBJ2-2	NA	CASSPRTSGNTGELFF	TGTGCCAGCAGCCCCCGGACTAGCGGGAACACCGGGGAGCTGTTTTTT
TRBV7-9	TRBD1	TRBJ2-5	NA	CASSPIDRAGETQYF	TGTGCCAGCAGCCCGATCGACAGGGCGGGAGAGACCCAGTACTTC
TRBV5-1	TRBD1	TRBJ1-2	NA	CASSLADPGQGAKGYTF	TGCGCCAGCAGCTTGGCCGACCCGGGACAGGGGGCGAAGGGCTACACCTTC
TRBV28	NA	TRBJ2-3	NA	CATETTNTDTQYF	TGTGCCACAGAGACTACGAACACAGATACGCAGTATTTT
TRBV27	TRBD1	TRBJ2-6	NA	CASSLDRGHGANVLTF	TGTGCCAGCAGTTTAGACAGGGGGCACGGGGCCAACGTCCTGACTTTC
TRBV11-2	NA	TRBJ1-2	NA	CASSLSQGGGYTF	TGTGCCAGCAGCTTGAGTCAGGGTGGCGGCTACACCTTC
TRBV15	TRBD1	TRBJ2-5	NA	CATSREGGVKTQYF	TGTGCCACCAGCAGAGAAGGGGGCGTCAAGACCCAGTACTTC
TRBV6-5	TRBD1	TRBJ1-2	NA	CASRTGTGNYGYTF	TGTGCCAGCAGGACGGGGACAGGGAACTATGGCTACACCTTC
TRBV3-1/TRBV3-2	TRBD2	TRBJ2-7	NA	CASSQRRGRGDYEQYF	TGTGCCAGCAGCCAGCGGCGGGGGCGGGGGGACTACGAGCAGTACTTC
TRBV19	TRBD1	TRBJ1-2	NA	CASSLQGSQGYTF	TGTGCCAGTAGTTTACAGGGGTCTCAAGGCTACACCTTC
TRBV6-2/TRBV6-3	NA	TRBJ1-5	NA	CASSYSAGLNQPQHF	TGTGCCAGCAGTTACTCGGCAGGCCTCAATCAGCCCCAGCATTTT